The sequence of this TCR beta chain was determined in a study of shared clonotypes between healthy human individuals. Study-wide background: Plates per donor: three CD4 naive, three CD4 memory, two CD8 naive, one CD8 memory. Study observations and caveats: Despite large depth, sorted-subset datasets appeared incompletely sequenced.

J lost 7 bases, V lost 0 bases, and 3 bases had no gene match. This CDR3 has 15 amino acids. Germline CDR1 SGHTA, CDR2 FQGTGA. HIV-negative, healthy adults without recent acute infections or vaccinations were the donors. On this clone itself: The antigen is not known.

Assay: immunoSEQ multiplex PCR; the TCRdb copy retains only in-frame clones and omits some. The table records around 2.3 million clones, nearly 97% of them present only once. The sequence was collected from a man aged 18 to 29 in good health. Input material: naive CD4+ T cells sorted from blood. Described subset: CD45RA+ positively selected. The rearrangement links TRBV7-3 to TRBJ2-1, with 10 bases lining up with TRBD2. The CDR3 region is CASSLTLAGMNEQFF. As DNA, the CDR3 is TGTGCCAGCAGCTTAACACTAGCGGGGATGAATGAGCAGTTCTTC.